The source of this T cell receptor beta chain is a study of blood T cell repertoires in COVID-19 (TCRdb year 2020). Regarding the research as a whole: Collaborator samples came from the United States, Italy and Spain and covered acute and convalescent phases of COVID-19. A freely available public database, intended as a resource for researchers studying the immune response to SARS-CoV-2, is where the repertoires were released. The prospective study material was composed of cDNA or gDNA derived from T cells, B-cell-depleted T cells, or PBMCs. Where HLA class I and class II types were available, the types were taken from metadata supplied by the sample provider, not from assay-based typing. Samples were obtained from the ongoing ImmuneRACE study (first 160 participants) and from over a thousand subjects provided by 6 global collaborators. Nearly every sample came with metadata listing a de-identified subject ID, COVID-19 status, age in years and sex. Subjects who had been exposed to COVID-19, were actively infected with it, or had recovered from it provided the deeply sampled blood TCRbeta repertoires that made up the dataset. Broader findings and caveats from the paper: How much clinical and demographic metadata was included differed by source and by participant, and the metadata was provided uncurated.

TCRbeta CDR3 regions were amplified from genomic DNA by means of the immunoSEQ Assay, a bias-controlled multiplex PCR. The paper's data handling went like this. Within the assay, amplification of reference gene primers was used to estimate how many nucleated cells each sample contained. To quantify the absolute abundance of each unique TCRbeta CDR3 rearrangement, sequence reads were collapsed and filtered. For each sample, productive Simpson clonality was calculated as the square root of Simpson's diversity index over productive rearrangements. Held by TCRdb, this immuneACCESS table contains in-frame sequences only and omits some clones. Under half of the omission traces to an unresolved V gene where checked; the cause of the rest is unknown. Clonal size and the V and J genes are those of that table, whereas D and trimming came from the DNA. This sample is represented by approximately 120,000 clones; over 70% of them were singletons. Roughly 4% of the sample is taken by the ten largest.

This clone was seen a handful of times. Its target antigen remains unknown. Base-call qualities are not available, and no considerably larger clone is one nucleotide away. Whole blood was collected in K2EDTA tubes by collaborating institutions according to the institutions' own protocols. Collaborator samples were shipped for TCRbeta analysis as frozen whole blood, isolated PBMCs, or DNA extracted from either sample type. The germline V gene sets CDR1 to MGHDK and CDR2 to SYGVNS. Relative to germline, V is missing 6 bases and J is missing 14 bases, with 13 bases of the junction outside any gene match. The CDR3 runs 14 residues from the cysteine to the phenylalanine. Only CDR3 DNA is held: 42 bases, read in frame from base 1.

The origin of this receptor is a human donor in a cohort sampled during active or convalescent COVID-19. The sequenced sample consisted of peripheral blood. The chain uses TRBV25-1 and TRBJ1-6, with 7 junctional bases fitting TRBD1. DNA sequence: TGTGCCAGCAGGTTATCGGGACAGAGAAAGTCCCTCCACTTT. This sequence encodes CASRLSGQRKSLHF.